This passage covers 28 T cell receptor beta chains from one sample sequenced in a study of T cell responses to AZD1222 COVID-19 vaccine. The method was immunoSEQ multiplex PCR; TCRdb's version includes in-frame clones alone and lacks a portion of them. The table lists fewer than 200,000 clones, approximately 90% of them singletons. Sequencing was performed on peripheral blood, taken on day 0 of AZD1222 vaccination. These receptor sequences come from an adult in good health.

This clone showed up just a few times. This sample includes further DNA sequences coding for the same CDR3. The chain joins TRBV7-2 to TRBJ1-1, with no clear D. Germline assignment: CDR1 SGHTA and CDR2 FQGNSA. The CDR3 is 14 residues long. V was clipped by 1 base and J by 2 bases, with 8 bases between them. CDR3 in amino acids: CASSLGSQNTEAFF. DNA for the CDR3: TGTGCCAGCAGCTTAGGGTCGCAAAACACTGAAGCTTTCTTT.

This chain uses TRBV19 with TRBJ1-5; D unclear. Germline CDR1 reads LNHDA; CDR2 reads SQIVND (reference sequence). Trimming removed 5 bases from V and 2 bases from J, with 10 bases in between. The CDR3 is 14 amino acids. The CDR3 DNA is TGTGCCAGTAGTGGCTCTGCCGGCAATCAGCCCCAGCATTTT. Amino acid sequence: CASSGSAGNQPQHF.

This clone has just one count. The chain employs TRBV7-6 and TRBJ1-4; D may be TRBD1 (5 bases). This CDR3 has 13 residues. The V end was cut by 11 bases, the J end by 1 base, with 11 bases between. CDR1 and CDR2 from the germline V gene are SGHVS and FNYEAQ. The DNA for the CDR3 is TGTGCCCCTCGGGGCCTAACTAATGAAAAACTGTTTTTT. Translated, it gives CAPRGLTNEKLFF. The whole variable domain, filled in from reference TRBV7-6 and TRBJ1-4, reads GAGVSQSPRYKVTKRGQDVALRCDPISGHVSLYWYRQALGQGPEFLTYFNYEAQQDKSGLPNDRFSAERPEGSISTLTIQRTEQRDSAMYRCAPRGLTNEKLFFGSGTQLSVL.

This clone was detected once. This chain uses TRBV7-3 with TRBJ2-1, with D maybe TRBD2 (6 bases). The CDR3 has 17 amino acids. The V end lost 1 base, the J end lost 0 bases, and 13 bases lay between the germline ends. In germline, CDR1 is SGHTA, CDR2 FQGTGA. CDR3 bases: TGTGCCAGCAGCTTAAAAGGGACTCCCGGCTCCTACAATGAGCAGTTCTTC. Protein: CASSLKGTPGSYNEQFF.

The CDR3 region is CASSLSREGSYNEQFF. CDR3 in DNA: TGTGCCAGCAGCTTAAGTAGAGAGGGCTCCTACAATGAGCAGTTCTTC. J is TRBJ2-1 and V is TRBV11-2, with D possibly TRBD2 on 5 matching bases. Germline values: CDR1 SGHAT, CDR2 FQNNGV. Deletions cut 2 bases from V and 0 bases from J, with 11 bases between. CDR3 length: 16 residues.

The V and J genes are TRBV5-1 and TRBJ2-6, with TRBD1 matching 7 bases. The germline gives CDR1 SGHRS, CDR2 YFSETQ. The CDR3 consists of 16 residues. V was pared by 2 bases and J by 2 bases, with 4 bases of the junction left unmatched. The CDR3 here is CASSFVRGPGANVLTF. For the CDR3, the DNA is TGCGCCAGCAGCTTTGTGAGGGGGCCTGGGGCCAACGTCCTGACTTTC.

The rearrangement joins TRBV7-8 to TRBJ1-5; 9 bases agree with TRBD1. The V and J ends lost 3 bases and 1 base, in that order; junction bases with no gene match: 1. Germline V gene lookup returns CDR1 SGHVS and CDR2 FQNEAQ. The length of the CDR3 is 15 residues. CDR3 region: CASSLGQGSNQPQHF. CDR3 sequence (DNA): TGTGCCAGCAGCTTGGGACAGGGCAGCAATCAGCCCCAGCATTTT.

The J gene is TRBJ1-2, the V gene TRBV11-2; TRBD1 is a possible D gene (5 bases). This CDR3 has 13 amino acids. V lost 4 bases, J lost 3 bases, and 9 bases lay in between. CDR1 is SGHAT, CDR2 FQNNGV, per germline. DNA of the CDR3: TGTGCCAGCAGCTCGCAAGGGGACTATGGCTACACCTTC. This translates into CASSSQGDYGYTF.

The table lists this clone with a count of one. The rearrangement links TRBV6-5 to TRBJ2-5; the D gene is possibly TRBD1 (6 bases). V lost 5 bases, J lost 5 bases, and 15 bases lay in between. CDR3 length equals 14 residues. Germline CDR1 MNHEY, CDR2 SVGAGI. CDR3 region: CASSKDSAEETQYF. Here the CDR3 DNA reads TGTGCCAGCAGTAAGGACAGCGCTGAGGAGACCCAGTACTTC.

This clone was counted once. This chain connects TRBV11-2 to TRBJ1-3; no clear D. The CDR3 length is 16 residues. V was pared by 1 base and J by 0 bases, with 10 bases between. CDR1 is SGHAT, CDR2 FQNNGV, per germline. The CDR3 reads CASSLGWGLSGNTIYF. The CDR3 DNA follows: TGTGCCAGCAGCTTAGGGTGGGGTCTCTCTGGAAACACCATATATTTT.

This clone was picked up one time. The J gene is TRBJ1-4, the V gene TRBV3-1 (or the pseudogene TRBV3-2); TRBD1 agrees at 9 bases. This CDR3 comprises 15 residues. Germline V gene lookup returns CDR1 LGHDT and CDR2 YNNKEL (reference sequence). Trimming cost V 2 bases and J 8 bases; bases outside gene matches: 6. Here the CDR3 reads CASSQSGQGGEKLFF. CDR3 sequence (DNA): TGTGCCAGCAGCCAATCGGGACAGGGAGGGGAAAAACTGTTTTTT.

The CDR3 here is CASSLGQGGTPLHF. CDR3 DNA sequence: TGCGCCAGCAGCCTCGGACAGGGGGGAACACCCCTCCACTTT. The rearrangement uses TRBV5-1 and TRBJ1-6; 10 nucleotides agree with TRBD1. The CDR3 covers 14 residues. Germline CDR1 reads SGHRS; CDR2 reads YFSETQ. The trim removed 4 bases at V and 11 bases at J, leaving 6 bases unmatched.

The V call is TRBV6-2 or TRBV6-3, the J call TRBJ2-3; TRBD1 agrees at 8 bases. The CDR3 is 17 residues long. In germline, CDR1 is MNHEY, CDR2 SVGEGT. Trimming at V came to 2 bases and at J to 3 bases, leaving 10 bases not matched to a gene. DNA of the CDR3: TGTGCCAGCAGTTACCTCGGACAGGGCGGAAGGACAGATACGCAGTATTTT. It is translated as CASSYLGQGGRTDTQYF.

The chain has TRBV9 and TRBJ1-3; D gene ambiguous. V gave up 4 bases and J gave up 4 bases, with 9 bases separating them. Per germline, CDR1 SGDLS and CDR2 YYNGEE. This CDR3 contains 13 residues. This chain's CDR3 is CASSLTRGNTIYF. The CDR3 region has the DNA TGTGCCAGCAGCTTAACGCGGGGAAACACCATATATTTT.

The chain links TRBV2 to TRBJ2-2, with 7 bases matching TRBD2. The germline V gene has CDR1 SNHLY and CDR2 FYNNEI. The trim removed 4 bases at V and 6 bases at J, leaving 11 bases unmatched. The CDR3 consists of 16 residues. The CDR3 sequence: CASSGGWAGAPGELFF. CDR3 bases: TGTGCCAGCAGTGGGGGTTGGGCGGGAGCCCCCGGGGAGCTGTTTTTT.

This clone was detected only once. This sequence joins TRBV29-1 and TRBJ2-2; 12 bases fit TRBD1. Germline V gene sequence: CDR1 SQVTM, CDR2 ANQGSEA. J gave up 5 bases and V 6 bases, and 4 bases lay outside the gene matches. CDR3 length: 14 residues. The CDR3 protein is CSVGTGGNTGELFF. Here the CDR3 DNA reads TGCAGCGTGGGGACAGGGGGCAATACCGGGGAGCTGTTTTTT.

The chain combines TRBV4-3 with TRBJ1-1, with D possibly TRBD1 on 5 matching bases. The CDR3 covers 13 residues. V lost 4 bases and J 3 bases, leaving 9 bases between the germline ends. Germline V CDR1 and CDR2: LGHNA, YSLEER. CDR3 protein: CASSPWGDTEAFF. Here the CDR3 DNA reads TGCGCCAGCAGCCCATGGGGGGACACTGAAGCTTTCTTT.

CDR3 loop: CASSQDRRGKQPQHF. As DNA, the CDR3 is TGCGCCAGCAGCCAAGACCGCAGGGGGAAACAGCCCCAGCATTTT. This chain joins TRBV4-3 and TRBJ1-5; 7 bases are a match to TRBD1. CDR1 and CDR2 (germline): LGHNA, YSLEER. V lost 0 bases and J lost 7; bases outside the gene matches: 6. This CDR3 has 15 residues.

As regards this clone: The conserved phenylalanine or tryptophan is not found at the CDR3 terminus, so this likely reflects a read error. The DNA is left out, because the CDR3 cannot be placed on it with certainty; the CDR3 is given as TCRdb lists it. This chain connects TRBV6-5 to TRBJ1-2; the tabulated D call, TRBD1, remains unverified against the DNA. The CDR3 region is 13 residues in length, termini included. The germline gives CDR1 MNHEY, CDR2 SVGAGI. CDR3 residues: CASSTPSHSRQGL.

This clone was observed a single time. The CDR3 is CASSSGIAYSPLHF. The CDR3 DNA follows: TGTGCCAGCAGCTCCGGGATCGCATATTCACCCCTCCACTTT. The chain uses TRBV7-9 and TRBJ1-6; D is unresolved. Trimming shortened V by 4 bases and J by 8 bases, and 12 bases separated the two germline ends. The CDR3 runs to 14 residues. From germline, CDR1 is SEHNR and CDR2 FQNEAQ (reference sequence).

The gene calls are TRBV6-5 and TRBJ1-5, with 10 bases that match TRBD1. There are 15 residues in the CDR3. Germline CDR1 reads MNHEY; CDR2 reads SVGAGI. V shed 7 bases and J 9 bases; nucleotides not matched to a gene: 12. Written as DNA, the CDR3 is TGTGCCAGCAAACGGGACAGGGGCCCCTTAGGGCCCCAGCATTTT. Its protein is CASKRDRGPLGPQHF.

The chain carries TRBV6-6 and TRBJ2-7; TRBD1 is a possible D gene (5 bases). The CDR3 contains 13 residues. Germline V lookup: CDR1 MNHNY, CDR2 SVGAGI (reference sequence). V was trimmed by 2 bases and J by 1 base, leaving 6 bases between them. The CDR3 DNA is TGTGCCAGCAGTTACCGGACATCCTACGAGCAGTACTTC. Translating it yields CASSYRTSYEQYF.

CDR3 region: CASSRPTRGEEQPQHF. DNA for the CDR3: TGTGCCAGCAGTAGACCCACCAGGGGGGAAGAGCAGCCCCAGCATTTT. The chain carries TRBV6-2 or TRBV6-3 and TRBJ1-5; 7 bases align to TRBD1. The CDR3 is 16 amino acids. The V gene end was trimmed by 5 bases and the J gene end by 7 bases; junction bases not matched to a gene: 14. Germline V gene lookup returns CDR1 MNHEY and CDR2 SVGEGT.

V and J are TRBV6-5 and TRBJ1-2, with D possibly TRBD1 on 5 matching bases. The CDR3 extends over 16 amino acids. Per the germline V gene, CDR1 is MNHEY and CDR2 is SVGAGI. V dropped 0 bases and J dropped 4 bases, with 15 bases sitting between them. CDR3 region: CASSYSIVQGAYGYTF. The CDR3 DNA is TGTGCCAGCAGTTACTCGATCGTCCAGGGAGCCTATGGCTACACCTTC.

This chain joins TRBV7-9 and TRBJ2-7, with 11 bases lining up with TRBD2. V lost 5 bases to trimming and J lost 3 bases; unmatched junction nucleotides: 6. The CDR3 runs to 15 residues. Germline CDR1 reads SEHNR; CDR2 reads FQNEAQ (reference sequence). The CDR3 sequence is CASSLTGTSGYEQYF. In nucleotides, the CDR3 is TGTGCCAGCAGCCTGACCGGGACTAGCGGCTACGAGCAGTACTTC.

The chain is built from TRBV4-2 and TRBJ1-1; maybe TRBD1 (6 bases). CDR1 and CDR2 (germline): LGHNA, YNFKEQ. The CDR3 is 15 amino acids. Trimming left V 3 bases short and J 5 bases short, with 16 bases between. CDR3 loop: CASSHEGGRVTEAFF. For the CDR3, the DNA is TGTGCCAGCAGCCATGAGGGGGGTAGAGTTACTGAAGCTTTCTTT.

The genes are TRBV18 and TRBJ2-5; D unclear. Germline V CDR1 and CDR2: KGHSH, LQKENI. V was trimmed by 3 bases and J by 5 bases, leaving 13 bases between them. The CDR3 extends over 14 amino acids. CDR3 sequence: CASSPSANDETQYF. In DNA form, the CDR3 reads TGTGCCAGCTCACCCTCGGCGAACGACGAGACCCAGTACTTC. Filled out from reference TRBV18 and TRBJ2-5, the complete variable domain reads NAGVMQNPRHLVRRRGQEARLRCSPMKGHSHVYWYRQLPEEGLKFMVYLQKENIIDESGMPKERFSAEFPKEGPSILRIQQVVRGDSAAYFCASSPSANDETQYFGPGTRLLVL.

This clone appeared a single time. The V gene is TRBV30, the J gene TRBJ1-2; D possibly corresponds to TRBD1 (5 bases). The CDR3 spans 13 residues. V was trimmed by 0 bases and J by 4 bases, leaving 9 bases between them. Germline assignment: CDR1 GTSNPN and CDR2 SVGIG (reference sequence). CDR3 sequence: CAWSVGAGYGYTF. Written as DNA, the CDR3 is TGTGCCTGGAGTGTCGGGGCGGGCTATGGCTACACCTTC.